This entry lists 5 T cell receptor beta chains sequenced from one sample in a study of response to subunit inactivated influenza vaccine. TCRdb ran MiXCR on the RT-PCR reads and lists one entry per CDR3 protein. Altogether 450,000 to 500,000 distinct CDR3 sequences are present, approximately 11% being singletons, with the ten largest covering about an eighth. The sequencing used PBMCs from blood, collected 40 to 50 days after vaccination. Every receptor here comes from a man aged 50-60 years who received an inactivated influenza vaccine.

This clonotype was seen more than once but under ten times. The chain combines TRBV4-3 with TRBJ2-2, with 10 nucleotides matching TRBD1. CDR3 size: 16 residues. V lost 0 bases to trimming and J lost 4 bases; unmatched junction nucleotides: 2. Germline V gene sequence: CDR1 LGHNA, CDR2 YSLEER. CDR3 residues: CASSQERTGGTGELFF. CDR3 in DNA: TGCGCCAGCAGCCAAGAGAGGACAGGGGGCACCGGGGAGCTGTTTTTT.

This clonotype has just a few counts. V and J are TRBV10-3 and TRBJ2-3; 10 bases are shared with TRBD2. The V segment lost 4 bases and the J segment 1 base; nucleotides outside the gene matches: 20. The CDR3 covers 21 residues. From germline, CDR1 is ENHRY and CDR2 SYGVKD. The CDR3 loop reads CAISVQADGLAEPWGTDTQYF. The CDR3 DNA is TGTGCCATCAGTGTGCAGGCGGATGGACTAGCGGAACCGTGGGGCACAGATACGCAGTATTTT.

The chain recombines TRBV20-1 with TRBJ2-1; no clear D gene. There are 13 residues in the CDR3. The germline V gene has CDR1 DFQATT and CDR2 SNEGSKA (reference sequence). The V and J ends lost 0 bases and 7 bases respectively, with 10 bases between them. For the CDR3, the DNA is TGCAGTGCTAGAGATCTCGACGGGAATGAGCAGTTCTTC. It is translated as CSARDLDGNEQFF.

This clonotype was detected a few times. The chain joins TRBV24-1 to TRBJ1-6; 9 nucleotides line up with TRBD1. V dropped 2 bases and J dropped 9; count of bases not matched to a gene: 7. Germline V gene sequence: CDR1 KGHDR, CDR2 SFDVKD. CDR3 length: 16 residues. The CDR3 DNA sequence: TGTGCCACCAGTGATTCATCACAGGGGGCGAGTTCACCCCTCCACTTT. This sequence encodes CATSDSSQGASSPLHF.

In regard to this clonotype: One base away lies a much larger clone, so this may be a sequencing read error. The chain has TRBV3-1 and TRBJ2-3, with TRBD2 matching over 8 bases. There are 15 residues in the CDR3. The germline V gene has CDR1 LGHDT and CDR2 YNNKEL (reference sequence). V shed 2 bases, J shed 0 bases, and the junction held 1 base outside the gene matches. In DNA, the CDR3 is TGTGCCAGCAGCCAACCGGGGGGGAGCACAGATACGCAGTATTTT. Its translation: CASSQPGGSTDTQYF.